The 8 T cell receptor beta chains below come from one sample, sequenced in a study of OX40 agonist ivuxolimab in advanced cancers. Profiled with immunoSEQ multiplex PCR; TCRdb holds only in-frame clones, not every one. This sample carries over 60,000 clones, roughly 84% of them seen once, and the ten largest clones take more than 2%. Source: CD4+ or CD8+ T cells sorted from blood, taken in a trial of the OX40 agonist ivuxolimab. Every receptor here comes from an adult with an advanced solid tumor such as melanoma, head and neck, liver or kidney cancer.

V usage is TRBV9 and J usage is TRBJ2-2; no reliable D call. Germline assignment: CDR1 SGDLS and CDR2 YYNGEE. The CDR3 totals 16 residues. V was cut by 7 bases and J by 0 bases, with 16 bases left in between. The CDR3 DNA sequence: TGTGCCAGCCACGTTAAGACCCAGGCGAACACCGGGGAGCTGTTTTTT. Amino acid sequence: CASHVKTQANTGELFF.

V is TRBV16 and J is TRBJ1-2; tentative D call: TRBD1 (6 bases). The germline V gene encodes CDR1 KGHSY and CDR2 FQNENV. The CDR3 length is 16 residues. V lost 3 bases, J lost 6 bases, and 20 bases lay in between. CDR3 coding DNA: TGTGCCAGCAGCCAGGGATATGGACGGACAGACGATGGCTACACCTTC. Residues: CASSQGYGRTDDGYTF.

The chain links TRBV27 to TRBJ2-2; D is undetermined. Trimming stripped 3 bases from V and 5 bases from J, with 4 bases between. Germline V gives CDR1 MNHEY, CDR2 SMNVEV (reference sequence). The CDR3 extends over 12 amino acids. In nucleotides, the CDR3 is TGTGCCAGCAGTTTTAGAACCGGGGAGCTGTTTTTT. Translation gives CASSFRTGELFF.

The chain recombines TRBV18 with TRBJ1-3; 9 bases are shared with TRBD1. Germline CDR1 is KGHSH and CDR2 is LQKENI. The CDR3 is 16 amino acids. Losses at the gene ends were 3 bases for V and 5 bases for J; bases not matched to a gene: 8. The CDR3 nucleotides read TGTGCCAGCTCACCCGACAGGGGGAAATTAAGAAACACCATATATTTT. Translating gives CASSPDRGKLRNTIYF.

V usage is TRBV7-3 and J usage is TRBJ2-1; weak D call: TRBD1 (6 bases). Deletions cut 4 bases from V and 6 bases from J, with 16 bases between. Germline V gene sequence: CDR1 SGHTA, CDR2 FQGTGA. The CDR3 runs 15 residues. As DNA, the CDR3 is TGTGCCAGCAGCTCACAGGGTTCCTTCGGCAATGAGCAGTTCTTC. Translation gives CASSSQGSFGNEQFF.

With respect to this clone: This specimen includes other DNA sequences encoding the same CDR3. V is TRBV13 and J is TRBJ1-6, with D perhaps matching TRBD1 (5 bases). In germline, CDR1 is PRHDT, CDR2 FYEKMQ (reference sequence). This CDR3 contains 15 residues. The V end lost 0 bases, the J end lost 6 bases, and 9 bases lay between the germline ends. CDR3 nucleotide sequence: TGTGCCAGCAGCTTAGGGGCAGGGCTTAATTCACCCCTCCACTTT. Amino acids: CASSLGAGLNSPLHF.

The CDR3 loop reads CAWGVHGDGEQYF. For the CDR3, the DNA is TGTGCCTGGGGGGTCCACGGGGATGGCGAGCAGTACTTC. The chain recombines TRBV30 with TRBJ2-7; weak D call: TRBD2 (5 bases). From germline, CDR1 is GTSNPN and CDR2 SVGIG (reference sequence). The CDR3 extends over 13 amino acids. V was trimmed by 5 bases and J by 6 bases, leaving 17 bases between them.

This clone was counted between two and nine times. The rearrangement uses TRBV19 and TRBJ2-7; 7 bases match TRBD1. CDR3 length equals 15 residues. V shed 3 bases, J shed 2 bases, and the junction held 7 bases outside the gene matches. Germline CDR1 is LNHDA and CDR2 is SQIVND (reference sequence). DNA of the CDR3: TGTGCCAGTAGTATCCTTCACGGGACAGCCTACGAGCAGTACTTC. It encodes CASSILHGTAYEQYF.